This TCR beta chain stems from a study of cytomegalovirus exposure and HLA in healthy donors. Study results and limitations: Apparent HLA restriction characterized most CMV-associated TCR beta chains in a later analysis.

This clone was observed once. Its antigen is not identified. The CDR3 spans 16 residues. With V trimmed by 0 bases and J by 5 bases, 9 bases remained unmatched. Germline CDR1 reads LNHNV; CDR2 reads YYDKDF (reference sequence). Both 60 Vbeta primers and 13 Jbeta primers went into the PCR. Generated by immunoSEQ multiplex PCR, the TCRdb table keeps only in-frame clones and is missing some. The sample includes about 130,000 clones, approximately 85% seen only once; the top ten take approximately 10%. This TCR was recovered from a male donor in good health and CMV-seropositive. Material: PBMCs. The rearrangement links TRBV15 to TRBJ1-2, with 7 bases aligning to TRBD1. The CDR3 sequence: CATSRERLGRGYGYTF. The CDR3 DNA sequence: TGTGCCACCAGCAGAGAGCGCCTGGGCAGGGGGTATGGCTACACCTTC.